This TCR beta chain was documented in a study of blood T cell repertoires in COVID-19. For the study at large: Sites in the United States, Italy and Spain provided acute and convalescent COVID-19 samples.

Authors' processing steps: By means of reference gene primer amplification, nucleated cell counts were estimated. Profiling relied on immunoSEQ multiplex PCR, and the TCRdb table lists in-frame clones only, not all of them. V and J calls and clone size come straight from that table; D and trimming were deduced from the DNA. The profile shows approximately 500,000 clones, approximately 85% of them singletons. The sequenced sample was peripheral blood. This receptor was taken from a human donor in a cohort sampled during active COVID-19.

The CDR3 loop is CASSESFDYGYTF. CDR3 coding DNA: TGCGCCAGCAGCGAGAGTTTTGACTATGGCTACACCTTC. The V gene is TRBV5-1, the J gene TRBJ1-2; D is undetermined. This CDR3 region has 13 residues. CDR1 SGHRS and CDR2 YFSETQ come from the germline V gene. V lost 4 bases and J lost 3, with 10 bases in between.